Listed here are 10 T cell receptor beta chains from one sample, sequenced in a study of T cells in localized non-small cell lung cancer. Measured with immunoSEQ multiplex PCR; TCRdb has only the in-frame clones, and not every one. Here the sample spans roughly 34,000 clones, 85% to 90% being singletons. The sample was peripheral blood, taken before any cancer treatment. These receptors all come from a male donor older than 55 with stage III lung adenocarcinoma.

This clone appeared a few times. The chain carries TRBV7-2 and TRBJ1-4; D remains ambiguous. The CDR3 is 14 residues long. Germline V gene lookup returns CDR1 SGHTA and CDR2 FQGNSA. Trimming removed 4 bases at V and 7 bases at J, with 13 bases between. This CDR3 is CASSSAGYGEKLFF. CDR3 in DNA: TGTGCCAGCAGCTCAGCTGGGTATGGTGAAAAACTGTTTTTT.

This clone was observed once. J is TRBJ1-2 and V is TRBV6-1; D possibly corresponds to TRBD1 (6 bases). Deletions cut 8 bases from V and 8 bases from J, with 12 bases between. The CDR3 is 11 residues long. Per the germline V gene, CDR1 is MNHNS and CDR2 is SASEGT. DNA for the CDR3: TGTGCCAGCTCTAACAGGGAGGGCTACACCTTC. This sequence encodes CASSNREGYTF.

The chain combines TRBV9 with TRBJ1-5; 7 positions match TRBD1. This CDR3 comprises 15 residues. The junction had 6 bases not matched to a gene; V was cut back by 3 bases and J by 3 bases. The germline V gene has CDR1 SGDLS and CDR2 YYNGEE. CDR3 sequence: CASSAAGQANQPQHF. In DNA form, the CDR3 reads TGTGCCAGCAGCGCCGCAGGACAGGCCAATCAGCCCCAGCATTTT.

The chain joins TRBV29-1 to TRBJ2-1; TRBD2 matches at 10 bases. The ends lost 7 bases at V and 7 bases at J; junction bases unmatched: 16. CDR1 is SQVTM and CDR2 is ANQGSEA in the germline V gene. The CDR3 is 16 residues long. The CDR3 DNA is TGCAGCGCCCACTCCTTAACTAGCGGGGTGTTTAATGAGCAGTTCTTC. It specifies CSAHSLTSGVFNEQFF.

The chain uses TRBV28 and TRBJ1-2; possibly TRBD1 for D (5 bases). The ends were cut back, 7 bases at V and 4 bases at J, with 19 bases in the middle. Germline CDR1 MDHEN, CDR2 SYDVKM. CDR3 length: 15 amino acids. The CDR3 here is CASNTHSGGFYGYTF. CDR3 coding DNA: TGTGCCAGCAACACCCACAGTGGGGGATTCTATGGCTACACCTTC.

Concerning this clone: A read error may produce the germline difference seen at one junction end. The chain employs TRBV7-8 and TRBJ2-7; TRBD1 is a possible D gene (5 bases). Looked up from germline, CDR1 is SGHVS and CDR2 is FQNEAQ. This CDR3 contains 14 residues. CDR3 sequence: CASSLVQGSHEQYF. The CDR3 nucleotides are TGTGCCAGCAGCTTAGTTCAGGGCTCCCACGAGCAGTACTTC.

J is TRBJ2-2 and V is TRBV23-1, with D possibly being TRBD1 or TRBD2 (5 bases each). TRBV23-1 is an open reading frame whose function is uncertain. Trimming took 4 bases from V and 7 from J, leaving 13 bases between them. CDR3 length: 14 residues. CDR3 sequence: CASSRPGTGGELFF. CDR3 nucleotides: TGCGCCAGCAGTCGACCCGGGACCGGCGGGGAGCTGTTTTTT.

This chain uses TRBV15 with TRBJ1-5; no definite D call. In germline, CDR1 is LNHNV, CDR2 YYDKDF (reference sequence). V was trimmed by 2 bases and J by 0 bases, leaving 5 bases between them. The CDR3 contains 14 residues. CDR3 sequence reads: CATSRKGSNQPQHF. In DNA form, the CDR3 reads TGTGCCACCAGCAGAAAGGGTAGCAATCAGCCCCAGCATTTT.

The chain joins TRBV18 to TRBJ1-6; unclear D gene. CDR1 is KGHSH and CDR2 is LQKENI in the germline V gene. The CDR3 consists of 14 residues. V was trimmed by 3 bases and J by 7 bases, leaving 10 bases between them. CDR3 bases: TGTGCCAGCTCACCCCCCGTCGTGAATTCACCCCTCCACTTT. Translation gives CASSPPVVNSPLHF. Together with reference TRBV18 and TRBJ1-6, the CDR3 gives the full variable domain: NAGVMQNPRHLVRRRGQEARLRCSPMKGHSHVYWYRQLPEEGLKFMVYLQKENIIDESGMPKERFSAEFPKEGPSILRIQQVVRGDSAAYFCASSPPVVNSPLHFGNGTRLTVT.

The chain couples TRBV2 to TRBJ1-1, with D possibly being TRBD1 (5 bases). The CDR3 is 13 amino acids. V dropped 7 bases and J dropped 7 bases, with 16 bases sitting between them. In germline, CDR1 is SNHLY, CDR2 FYNNEI. CDR3 DNA sequence: TGTGCCAGCATGGGGGGTGGGCTGGGTGAAGCTTTCTTT. Translated, it gives CASMGGGLGEAFF.